This TCR beta chain was sequenced during a study of blood T cell repertoires in COVID-19. Study background: Acute and convalescent COVID-19 specimens originated in the United States, Italy and Spain.

Authors' methods: Estimated nucleated cell counts came from reference gene primer amplification. Generated by immunoSEQ multiplex PCR, the TCRdb table keeps only in-frame clones and is missing some. V and J calls and clone size follow that table, whereas D and trimming were derived from the DNA. The top ten hold 2.5% to 4% of the sample, which has 150,000 to 200,000 clones, 85% seen once. Germline V gene data show CDR1 as SGHAT and CDR2 as FQNNGV. The CDR3 spans 15 residues. Between the trimmed V and J ends, which lost 4 bases and 13 bases, there was a span of 20 bases. The clonotype originates from a human donor with acute or convalescent COVID-19. The donor label of this sample is uncertain. Sequenced: peripheral blood. The V gene is TRBV11-2, the J gene TRBJ1-6, with D tentatively TRBD1 (6 bases). The CDR3 DNA sequence: TGTGCCAGCAGCTCCTTGACCCGGACAGCCGTTCCCCTCCACTTT. It specifies CASSSLTRTAVPLHF.